The 17 T cell receptor beta chains below come from one sample, sequenced in a study of CD8+ T cells in alopecia areata. In each case, RNA was isolated and then reverse transcribed into cDNA as the sequencing template. Only in-frame clones appear in the TCRdb table, and some are missing; sequencing was by immunoSEQ multiplex PCR. The sample carries 170,000 or so clones, 59% recorded once. The sample was CD4+ T cells sorted from blood, taken at week 0. These receptors all come from a human donor with alopecia areata.

The chain combines TRBV6-5 with TRBJ1-2; D might be TRBD1 (5 bases). Trimming shortened V by 6 bases and J by 2 bases, and 7 bases separated the two germline ends. This CDR3 spans 12 amino acids. Germline CDR1 MNHEY, CDR2 SVGAGI. Here the CDR3 DNA reads TGTGCCAGCAGCAGGGTCAACTATGGCTACACCTTC. Translated: CASSRVNYGYTF.

CDR3 sequence (DNA): TGTGCCAGCAGTTTGGGAGGGGGAGAGACCCAGTACTTC. Translating gives CASSLGGGETQYF. The chain employs TRBV28 and TRBJ2-5, with D tentatively TRBD2 (7 bases). V shed 3 bases and J shed 4 bases, with 9 bases lying between them. CDR1 and CDR2 from the germline V gene are MDHEN and SYDVKM. The CDR3 is 13 amino acids.

The rearrangement joins TRBV29-1 to TRBJ2-5; no clear D gene. The germline V gene encodes CDR1 SQVTM and CDR2 ANQGSEA. The CDR3 extends over 12 amino acids. The V end was cut by 4 bases, the J end by 1 base, with 7 bases between. DNA for the CDR3: TGCAGCGTTGGCGGCAGCCAAGAGACCCAGTACTTC. As protein: CSVGGSQETQYF.

This clone was detected only a few times. The gene calls are TRBV30 and TRBJ2-1; D gene ambiguous. This CDR3 contains 12 residues. Germline-derived CDR1 and CDR2 are GTSNPN and SVGIG (reference sequence). V was trimmed by 3 bases and J by 8 bases, leaving 11 bases between them. The CDR3 region is CAWSLRSHEQFF. The CDR3 region has the DNA TGTGCCTGGAGCTTACGATCGCATGAGCAGTTCTTC. Drawing the rest from reference TRBV30 and TRBJ2-1, the complete variable domain is SQTIHQWPATLVQPVGSPLSLECTVEGTSNPNLYWYRQAAGRGLQLLFYSVGIGQISSEVPQNLSASRPQDRQFILSSKKLLLSDSGFYLCAWSLRSHEQFFGPGTRLTVL.

For the CDR3, the DNA is TGTGCCAGCACGGCGTCCCGTGGGGAAAAACTGTTTTTT. It specifies CASTASRGEKLFF. The V call is TRBV2, the J call TRBJ1-4; D not resolved. CDR1 is SNHLY and CDR2 is FYNNEI in the germline V gene. Trimming pared 7 bases from V and 8 bases from J, leaving 14 bases between. The CDR3 runs 13 residues.

This sequence joins TRBV29-1 and TRBJ2-5, with D possibly TRBD1 on 5 matching bases. Trimming left V 5 bases short and J 3 bases short, with 10 bases between. This CDR3 contains 12 residues. Per the germline V gene, CDR1 is SQVTM and CDR2 is ANQGSEA. As DNA, the CDR3 is TGCAGCGTTCGCCAGGGTAAAGAGACCCAGTACTTC. Protein: CSVRQGKETQYF.

The chain is built from TRBV2 and TRBJ2-1; no reliable D call. Between the trimmed V and J ends, which lost 6 bases and 4 bases, there was a span of 10 bases. CDR1 and CDR2 (germline): SNHLY, FYNNEI. The CDR3 consists of 13 residues. The DNA for the CDR3 is TGTGCCAGCAGCTTAGTAGTATACAATGAGCAGTTCTTC. Translating it yields CASSLVVYNEQFF.

V and J are TRBV27 and TRBJ2-7; 9 nucleotides align to TRBD1. V gave up 2 bases and J gave up 0 bases; unmatched junction bases: 11. The CDR3 runs 18 residues. Germline V gene lookup returns CDR1 MNHEY and CDR2 SMNVEV (reference sequence). The CDR3: CASSLGPGQGVHSYEQYF. Here the CDR3 DNA reads TGTGCCAGCAGTTTAGGTCCGGGACAGGGCGTCCACTCCTACGAGCAGTACTTC.

A single count supports this clone. The chain combines TRBV30 with TRBJ1-3; D gene uncertain. Per germline, CDR1 GTSNPN and CDR2 SVGIG (reference sequence). The CDR3 totals 12 residues. The V and J ends lost 5 bases and 0 bases respectively, with 5 bases between them. The CDR3 bases are TGTGCCTGGGGCGGCTCTGGAAACACCATATATTTT. Its translation: CAWGGSGNTIYF. Full variable domain (rest looked up from reference TRBV30 and TRBJ1-3): SQTIHQWPATLVQPVGSPLSLECTVEGTSNPNLYWYRQAAGRGLQLLFYSVGIGQISSEVPQNLSASRPQDRQFILSSKKLLLSDSGFYLCAWGGSGNTIYFGEGSWLTVV.

Regarding this clone: Other DNA variants within this sample encode the same CDR3. The chain links TRBV29-1 to TRBJ1-2, with 8 nucleotides matching TRBD1. In germline, CDR1 is SQVTM, CDR2 ANQGSEA. Trimming took 5 bases from V and 6 from J; bases not matched to a gene: 2. The CDR3 consists of 11 residues. Written as DNA, the CDR3 is TGCAGCGTTCAGGGGGCAGATGGCTACACCTTC. It yields the protein CSVQGADGYTF.

The V call is TRBV6-1, the J call TRBJ1-2; 9 bases are a match to TRBD1. The CDR3 runs to 15 residues. The V gene end was trimmed by 5 bases and the J gene end by 2 bases; junction bases not matched to a gene: 6. CDR1 MNHNS and CDR2 SASEGT come from the germline V gene. The CDR3 nucleotides read TGTGCCAGCAGTCAACAACAGGGGGCGAACTATGGCTACACCTTC. It specifies CASSQQQGANYGYTF.

The V and J genes are TRBV7-9 and TRBJ1-2, with D tentatively TRBD1 (5 bases). The CDR3 is made up of 15 amino acids. Germline-derived CDR1 and CDR2 are SEHNR and FQNEAQ (reference sequence). The V end lost 8 bases, the J end lost 4 bases, and 20 bases lay between the germline ends. The CDR3 sequence is CASRLPGGESYGYTF. CDR3 coding DNA: TGTGCCAGCCGTCTCCCGGGGGGGGAGAGCTATGGCTACACCTTC.

The chain has TRBV30 and TRBJ2-7, with TRBD1 matching over 8 bases. The trim removed 1 base at V and 6 bases at J, leaving 5 bases unmatched. The CDR3 length is 13 residues. Germline-derived CDR1 and CDR2 are GTSNPN and SVGIG (reference sequence). This CDR3 reads CAWSGTGSGEQYF. CDR3 DNA: TGTGCCTGGAGTGGGACAGGGTCGGGCGAGCAGTACTTC.

The chain recombines TRBV5-4 with TRBJ2-5; D uncertain. The V end lost 1 base, the J end lost 5 bases, and 9 bases lay between the germline ends. This CDR3 is built from 13 residues. The germline CDR1 and CDR2 sequences are SGHNT and YYREEE (reference sequence). The CDR3 protein is CASSLQSGETQYF. CDR3 nucleotide sequence: TGTGCCAGCAGCTTGCAGTCTGGGGAGACCCAGTACTTC. Supplemented by reference TRBV5-4 and TRBJ2-5, the full variable domain reads ETGVTQSPTHLIKTRGQQVTLRCSSQSGHNTVSWYQQALGQGPQFIFQYYREEENGRGNFPPRFSGLQFPNYSSELNVNALELDDSALYLCASSLQSGETQYFGPGTRLLVL.

In its sample, this clone was seen a few times. A read error may produce the germline difference seen at one junction end. The genes are TRBV25-1 and TRBJ2-4, with a weak D call TRBD2 (6 bases). The CDR3 contains 11 residues. Germline CDR1 MGHDK, CDR2 SYGVNS. This chain's CDR3 is CASSGGTREYF. In DNA form, the CDR3 reads TGTGCCAGCTCCGGCGGGACTCGGGAATATTTC. Looking up the rest from reference TRBV25-1 and TRBJ2-4 gives the full variable domain: EADIYQTPRYLVIGTGKKITLECSQTMGHDKMYWYQQDPGMELHLIHYSYGVNSTEKGDLSSESTVSRIRTEHFPLTLESARPSHTSQYLCASSGGTREYFGAGTRLSVL.

J is TRBJ2-7 and V is TRBV5-6; D possibly corresponds to TRBD2 (5 bases). CDR1 and CDR2 from the germline V gene are SGHDT and YYEEEE. V dropped 1 base and J dropped 7 bases, with 12 bases sitting between them. This CDR3 has 13 residues. The CDR3 region is CASSLTLGEEQYF. The CDR3 coding sequence is TGTGCCAGCAGCTTGACCCTGGGAGAGGAGCAGTACTTC.

This clone occurred a few times. This sequence joins TRBV4-1 and TRBJ2-6; D perhaps matches TRBD1 (5 bases). Germline lookup yields CDR1 MGHRA and CDR2 YSYEKL. Trimming removed 4 bases at V and 0 bases at J, with 16 bases between. This CDR3 region has 18 residues. The CDR3 DNA is TGCGCCAGCAGCCCCCGCGACAGCCGCCCCTCTGGGGCCAACGTCCTGACTTTC. As protein: CASSPRDSRPSGANVLTF.